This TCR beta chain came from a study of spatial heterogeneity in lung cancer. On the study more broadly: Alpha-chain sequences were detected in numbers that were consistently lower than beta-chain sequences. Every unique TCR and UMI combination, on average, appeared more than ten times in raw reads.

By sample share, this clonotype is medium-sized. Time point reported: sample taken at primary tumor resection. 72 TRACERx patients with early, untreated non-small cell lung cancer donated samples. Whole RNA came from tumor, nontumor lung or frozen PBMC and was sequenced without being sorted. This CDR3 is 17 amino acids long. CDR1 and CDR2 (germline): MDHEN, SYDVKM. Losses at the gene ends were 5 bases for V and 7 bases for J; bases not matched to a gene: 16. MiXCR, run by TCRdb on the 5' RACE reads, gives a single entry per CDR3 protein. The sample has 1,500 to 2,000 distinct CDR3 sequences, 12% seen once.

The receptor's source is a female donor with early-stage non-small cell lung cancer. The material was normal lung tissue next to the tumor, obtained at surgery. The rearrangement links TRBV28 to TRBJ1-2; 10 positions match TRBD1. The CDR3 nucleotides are TGTGCCAGCAGTACTATGACGCCCCGGACAGGGGGGACTGGCTACACCTTC. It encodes CASSTMTPRTGGTGYTF.